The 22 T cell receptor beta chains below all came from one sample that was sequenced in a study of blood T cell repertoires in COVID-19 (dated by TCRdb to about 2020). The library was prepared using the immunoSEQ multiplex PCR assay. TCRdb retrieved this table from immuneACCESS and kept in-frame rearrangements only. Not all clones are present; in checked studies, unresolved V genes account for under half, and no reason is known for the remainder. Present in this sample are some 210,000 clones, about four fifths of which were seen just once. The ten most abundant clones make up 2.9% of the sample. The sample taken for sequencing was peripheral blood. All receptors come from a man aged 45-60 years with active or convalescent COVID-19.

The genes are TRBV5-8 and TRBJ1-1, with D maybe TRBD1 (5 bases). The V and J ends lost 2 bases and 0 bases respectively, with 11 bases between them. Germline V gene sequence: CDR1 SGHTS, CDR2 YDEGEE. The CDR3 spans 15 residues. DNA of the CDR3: TGTGCCAGCAGCTTTAGGAGGGGCATGAACACTGAAGCTTTCTTT. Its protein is CASSFRRGMNTEAFF.

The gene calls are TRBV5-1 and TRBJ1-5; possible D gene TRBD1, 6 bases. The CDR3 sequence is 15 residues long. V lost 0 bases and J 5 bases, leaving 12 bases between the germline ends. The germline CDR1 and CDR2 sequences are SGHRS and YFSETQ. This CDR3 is CASSLDQGKDQPQHF. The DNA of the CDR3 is TGCGCCAGCAGCTTGGATCAGGGGAAAGATCAGCCCCAGCATTTT.

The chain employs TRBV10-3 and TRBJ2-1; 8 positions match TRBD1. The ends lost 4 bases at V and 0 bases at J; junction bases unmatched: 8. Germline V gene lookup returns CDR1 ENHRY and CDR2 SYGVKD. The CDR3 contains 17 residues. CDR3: CAISARGQGSSYNEQFF. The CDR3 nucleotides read TGTGCCATCAGTGCGAGAGGACAGGGAAGCTCCTACAATGAGCAGTTCTTC.

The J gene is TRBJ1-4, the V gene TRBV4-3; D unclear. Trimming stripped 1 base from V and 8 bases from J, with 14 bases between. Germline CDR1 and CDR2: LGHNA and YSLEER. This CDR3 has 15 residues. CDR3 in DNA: TGCGCCAGCAGCCAAGGTTGGAAGTCCGGGGAAAAACTGTTTTTT. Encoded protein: CASSQGWKSGEKLFF.

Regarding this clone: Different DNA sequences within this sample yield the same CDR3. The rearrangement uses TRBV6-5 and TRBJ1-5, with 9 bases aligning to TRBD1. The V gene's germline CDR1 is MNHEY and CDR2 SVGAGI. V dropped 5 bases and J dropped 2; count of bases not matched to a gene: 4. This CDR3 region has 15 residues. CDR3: CASSRDRVGNQPQHF. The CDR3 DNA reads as TGTGCCAGCAGTCGGGACAGGGTCGGCAATCAGCCCCAGCATTTT.

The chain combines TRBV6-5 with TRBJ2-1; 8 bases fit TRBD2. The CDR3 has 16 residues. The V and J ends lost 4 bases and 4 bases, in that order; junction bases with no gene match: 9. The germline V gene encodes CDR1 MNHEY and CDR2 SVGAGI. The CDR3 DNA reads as TGTGCCAGCAGTTCAAGCGGGAGCCCCAAATACAATGAGCAGTTCTTC. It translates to CASSSSGSPKYNEQFF.

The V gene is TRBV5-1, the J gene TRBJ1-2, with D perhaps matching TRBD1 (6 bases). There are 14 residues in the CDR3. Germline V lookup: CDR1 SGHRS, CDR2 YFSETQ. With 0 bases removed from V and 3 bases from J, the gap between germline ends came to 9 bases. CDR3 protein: CASSLDGQHYGYTF. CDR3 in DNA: TGCGCCAGCAGCTTGGACGGACAGCACTATGGCTACACCTTC.

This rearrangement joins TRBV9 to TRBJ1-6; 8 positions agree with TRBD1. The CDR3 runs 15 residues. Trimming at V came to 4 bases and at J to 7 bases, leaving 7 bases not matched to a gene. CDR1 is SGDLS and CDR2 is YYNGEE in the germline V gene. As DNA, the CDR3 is TGTGCCAGCAGCCTCCTAGACAGGGGAAATTCACCCCTCCACTTT. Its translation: CASSLLDRGNSPLHF. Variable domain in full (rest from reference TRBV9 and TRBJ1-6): DSGVTQTPKHLITATGQRVTLRCSPRSGDLSVYWYQQSLDQGLQFLIQYYNGEERAKGNILERFSAQQFPDLHSELNLSSLELGDSALYFCASSLLDRGNSPLHFGNGTRLTVT.

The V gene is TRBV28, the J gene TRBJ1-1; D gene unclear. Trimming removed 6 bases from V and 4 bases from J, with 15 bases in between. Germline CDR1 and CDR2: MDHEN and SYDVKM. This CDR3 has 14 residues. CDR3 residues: CASRREESSTEAFF. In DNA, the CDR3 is TGTGCCAGCAGGAGGGAGGAATCAAGCACTGAAGCTTTCTTT.

CDR3 in amino acids: CASSVGDRGLYEQYF. The CDR3 nucleotides read TGTGCCAGCAGCGTAGGGGACAGGGGGCTCTACGAGCAGTACTTC. The J gene is TRBJ2-7, the V gene TRBV9; 12 bases are shared with TRBD1. Unmatched junction bases numbered 1, after V lost 0 bases and J lost 3 bases. Per germline, CDR1 SGDLS and CDR2 YYNGEE. This CDR3 is 15 amino acids long. The full variable domain, rest sourced from reference TRBV9 and TRBJ2-7, is DSGVTQTPKHLITATGQRVTLRCSPRSGDLSVYWYQQSLDQGLQFLIQYYNGEERAKGNILERFSAQQFPDLHSELNLSSLELGDSALYFCASSVGDRGLYEQYFGPGTRLTVT.

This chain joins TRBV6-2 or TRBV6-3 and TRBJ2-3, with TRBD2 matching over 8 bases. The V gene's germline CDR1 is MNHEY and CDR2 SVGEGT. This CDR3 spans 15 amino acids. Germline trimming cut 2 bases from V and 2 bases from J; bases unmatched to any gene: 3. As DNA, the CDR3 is TGTGCCAGCAGTTACGGCGGGAGGCTCACAGATACGCAGTATTTT. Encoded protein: CASSYGGRLTDTQYF.

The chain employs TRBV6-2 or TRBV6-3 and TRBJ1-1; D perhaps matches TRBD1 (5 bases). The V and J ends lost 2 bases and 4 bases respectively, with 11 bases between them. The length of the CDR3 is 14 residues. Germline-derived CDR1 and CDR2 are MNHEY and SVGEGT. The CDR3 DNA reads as TGTGCCAGCAGTTACGACAGCCTGGCCACTGAAGCTTTCTTT. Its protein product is CASSYDSLATEAFF.

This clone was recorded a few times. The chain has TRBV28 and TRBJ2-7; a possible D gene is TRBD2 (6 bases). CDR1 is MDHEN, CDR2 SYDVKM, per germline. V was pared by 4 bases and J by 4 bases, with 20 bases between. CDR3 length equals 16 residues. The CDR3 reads CASSSAFSGTHYEQYF. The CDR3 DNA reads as TGTGCCAGCAGTTCCGCCTTCTCCGGGACTCATTACGAGCAGTACTTC.

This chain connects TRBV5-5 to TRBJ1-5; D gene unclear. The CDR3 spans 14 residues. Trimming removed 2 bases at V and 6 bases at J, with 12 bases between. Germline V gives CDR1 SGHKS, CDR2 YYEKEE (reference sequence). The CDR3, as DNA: TGTGCCAGCAGCTTAAAAGCCGCTGGTCAGCCCCAGCATTTT. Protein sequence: CASSLKAAGQPQHF.

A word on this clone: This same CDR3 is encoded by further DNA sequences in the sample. For the CDR3, the DNA is TGTGCCAGCAGCTTAGGGACAGGCTACGAGCAGTACTTC. It is translated as CASSLGTGYEQYF. The rearrangement links TRBV7-6 to TRBJ2-7, with 7 bases lining up with TRBD1. There are 13 residues in the CDR3. Germline assignment: CDR1 SGHVS and CDR2 FNYEAQ. With V trimmed by 1 base and J by 3 bases, 0 bases remained unmatched.

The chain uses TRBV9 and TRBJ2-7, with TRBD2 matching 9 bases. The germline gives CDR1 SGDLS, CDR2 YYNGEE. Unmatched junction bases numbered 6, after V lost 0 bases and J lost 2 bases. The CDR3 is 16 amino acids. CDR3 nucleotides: TGTGCCAGCAGCGTAGAGGGAGCGGGAGGTACCTACGAGCAGTACTTC. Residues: CASSVEGAGGTYEQYF. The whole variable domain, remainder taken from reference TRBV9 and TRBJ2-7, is DSGVTQTPKHLITATGQRVTLRCSPRSGDLSVYWYQQSLDQGLQFLIQYYNGEERAKGNILERFSAQQFPDLHSELNLSSLELGDSALYFCASSVEGAGGTYEQYFGPGTRLTVT.

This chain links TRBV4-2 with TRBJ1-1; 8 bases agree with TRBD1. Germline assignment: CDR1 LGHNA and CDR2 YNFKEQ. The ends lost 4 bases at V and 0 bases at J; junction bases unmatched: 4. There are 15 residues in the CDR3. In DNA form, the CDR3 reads TGTGCCAGCAGCCCCCCGGACAGGGTGAACACTGAAGCTTTCTTT. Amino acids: CASSPPDRVNTEAFF.

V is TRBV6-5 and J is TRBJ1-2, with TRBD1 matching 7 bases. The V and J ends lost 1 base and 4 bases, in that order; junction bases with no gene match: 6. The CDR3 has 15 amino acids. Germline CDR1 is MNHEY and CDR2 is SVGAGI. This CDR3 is CASSYLQGRSYGYTF. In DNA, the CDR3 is TGTGCCAGCAGTTACTTACAGGGGCGAAGCTATGGCTACACCTTC.

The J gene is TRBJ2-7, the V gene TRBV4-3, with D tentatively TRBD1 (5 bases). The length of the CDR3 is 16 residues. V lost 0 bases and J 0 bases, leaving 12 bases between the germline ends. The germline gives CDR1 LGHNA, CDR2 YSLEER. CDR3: CASSQDLRASSYEQYF. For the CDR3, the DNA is TGCGCCAGCAGCCAAGATCTCAGGGCCAGCTCCTACGAGCAGTACTTC.

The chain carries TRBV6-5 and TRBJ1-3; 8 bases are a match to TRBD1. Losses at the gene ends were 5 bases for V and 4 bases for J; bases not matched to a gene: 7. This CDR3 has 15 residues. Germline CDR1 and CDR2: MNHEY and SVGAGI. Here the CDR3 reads CASSPDRVYGNTIYF. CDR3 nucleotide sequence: TGTGCCAGCAGTCCGGACAGGGTATACGGAAACACCATATATTTT.

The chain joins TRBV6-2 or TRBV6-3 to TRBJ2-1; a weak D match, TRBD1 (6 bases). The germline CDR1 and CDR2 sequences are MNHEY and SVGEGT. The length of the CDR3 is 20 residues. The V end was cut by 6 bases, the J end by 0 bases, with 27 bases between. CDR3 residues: CASSPNPGTLSSSSYNEQFF. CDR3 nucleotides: TGTGCCAGCAGCCCAAATCCCGGGACACTCTCATCGAGCTCCTACAATGAGCAGTTCTTC.

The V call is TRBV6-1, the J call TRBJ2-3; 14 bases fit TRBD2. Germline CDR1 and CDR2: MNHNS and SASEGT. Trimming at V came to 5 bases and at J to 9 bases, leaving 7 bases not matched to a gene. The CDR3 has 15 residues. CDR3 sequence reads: CASSHGLAGGRTQYF. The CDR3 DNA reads TGTGCCAGCAGTCACGGACTAGCGGGGGGTAGAACGCAGTATTTT.